This is a list of T cell receptor beta chains from one sample in a study of blood T cell repertoires in COVID-19. TCRdb's copy holds only in-frame clones and misses some; the assay was immunoSEQ multiplex PCR. This sample carries 180,000 or so clones, more than 70% of them seen once, and the ten largest clones take 2.5% to 3%. The sample was peripheral blood. These receptors were obtained from a woman of 80 years or more with active or convalescent COVID-19. Both conserved end residues are part of each CDR3. D genes are given only for firm matches. For some rows the clone size is stated as once, few or many, or as a class when expanded; others skip it.

j_call d_call clone_size v_call cdr3_nt cdr3_aa
TRBJ1-3 TRBD1 once TRBV2 TGTGCCAGCAGCATAGCGGGACAGGGGGTTGGAAACACCATATATTTT CASSIAGQGVGNTIYF
TRBJ2-5 - - TRBV7-2 TGTGCCAGCAGCTTTATCCCCTCTGGCGAGACCCAGTACTTC CASSFIPSGETQYF
TRBJ2-5 - - TRBV28 TGTGCCAGCAGTTTAGGCGGGGGCTCGACGGAGACCCAGTACTTC CASSLGGGSTETQYF
TRBJ2-4 - - TRBV9 TGTGCCAGCAGCGTAGACCAGGGATTTAACATTCAGTACTTC CASSVDQGFNIQYF
TRBJ1-2 - - TRBV7-9 TGTGCCAGCAGCTTCACGGTCCCTGTCTACACCTTC CASSFTVPVYTF
TRBJ1-5 TRBD1 - TRBV5-1 TGCGCCAGCAGCTTAGGACAGGGGGAGCCCCAGCATTTT CASSLGQGEPQHF
TRBJ1-1 TRBD1 - TRBV6-5 TGTGCCACTGTGACAGGGTTGAACACTGAAGCTTTCTTT CATVTGLNTEAFF
TRBJ2-5 - - TRBV19 TGTGCCAGTAGGGGGGCAGGGAATTCACCAGAGACCCAGTACTTC CASRGAGNSPETQYF
TRBJ2-7 TRBD2 - TRBV14 TGTGCCAGCAGCCGAGAGCTACTAGCGGGGGGGAACGAGCAGTACTTC CASSRELLAGGNEQYF
TRBJ2-7 TRBD1 - TRBV3-1/TRBV3-2 TGTGCCAGCAGCGGCCGGGACAGGGGAAGCGAGCAGTACTTC CASSGRDRGSEQYF
TRBJ1-2 - - TRBV24-1 TGTGCCACCAGTGATTTGAGGGGGTATGGCTACACCTTC CATSDLRGYGYTF
TRBJ2-1 TRBD1 few TRBV10-3 TGTGCCATCTCGGAGCGGACAGGGGGGCTGGGAGAGCAGTTCTTC CAISERTGGLGEQFF
TRBJ1-1 - - TRBV10-1 TGCGCCAGCAGTGAGCTGGCCGGGACTGAAGCTTTCTTT CASSELAGTEAFF
TRBJ2-1 - - TRBV3-1/TRBV3-2 TGTGCCAGCGGTCCCGGGACATTGTTGGAGCAGTTCTTC CASGPGTLLEQFF
TRBJ2-5 - - TRBV14 TGTGCCAGCAGCCCAGGAGAGACCCAGTACTTC CASSPGETQYF
TRBJ2-2 - few TRBV24-1 TGTGCCACCAGTGATTTCAACAGGGTCCACACCGGGGAGCTGTTTTTT CATSDFNRVHTGELFF
TRBJ2-3 - few TRBV9 TGTGCCAGCAGCGTAGCTGGGCAGGGCGTCCCAGATACGCAGTATTTT CASSVAGQGVPDTQYF
TRBJ1-5 - - TRBV21-1 TGTGCCAGCAGCAAAGCCGGGAGCTGTCAGCCCCAGCATTTT CASSKAGSCQPQHF
TRBJ2-1 TRBD1 - TRBV5-4 TGTGCCAGCAGCTTGGCTAGCAGGGGGCGCTACAATGAGCAGTTCTTC CASSLASRGRYNEQFF
TRBJ1-1 - - TRBV27 TGTGCCAGCAGTAGACAGGAGATGAACACTGAAGCTTTCTTT CASSRQEMNTEAFF
TRBJ1-2 - - TRBV7-2 TGTGCCAGCAGCTTAGCGCACGGTAACTATGGCTACACCTTC CASSLAHGNYGYTF
TRBJ2-7 TRBD1 - TRBV6-5 TGTGCCAGCAATTTTGGGACAGGGGAATACGAGCAGTACTTC CASNFGTGEYEQYF
TRBJ2-1 - - TRBV2 TGTGCCAGCAGGGACCGGACAGGGAGGGATGAGCAGTTCTTC CASRDRTGRDEQFF
TRBJ1-2 - few TRBV7-8 TGTGCCAGCAGCTTAGGGGCAGGGCGCTATGGCTACACCTTC CASSLGAGRYGYTF
TRBJ2-7 TRBD2 once TRBV13 TGTGCCAGCAGCTCATGGACTAGCGGGGGGACCGGAGAGCAGTACTTC CASSSWTSGGTGEQYF
TRBJ2-7 TRBD1 few TRBV4-1 TGCGCCAGCAGCCGGACAGGGAGCAACGAGCAGTACTTC CASSRTGSNEQYF
TRBJ2-4 - - TRBV7-6 TGTGCCAGCAGCTTAGGAGGCTTAGCCAAAAACATTCAGTACTTC CASSLGGLAKNIQYF
TRBJ1-4 - - TRBV6-5 TGTGCCAGCAGTTACGACCGACGGGGTCGGGGGGAAAAACTGTTTTTT CASSYDRRGRGEKLFF
TRBJ2-7 - - TRBV5-1 TGCGCCAGCAGCTTGGCTGTCGAATCGACAGAGCAGTACTTC CASSLAVESTEQYF
TRBJ1-2 TRBD1 - TRBV12-5 TGTGCTAGTGCCTCATCGGGACAGGGAGGTGGCTACACCTTC CASASSGQGGGYTF
TRBJ2-3 TRBD2 - TRBV7-7 TGTGCTAGCAGCCCTGGGACTAGCGGGTGGTTGGTAGATACGCAGTATTTT CASSPGTSGWLVDTQYF
TRBJ1-5 TRBD1 - TRBV10-3 TGTGCCACCTCGGGGGTTCAGGGGGTTAGTCAGCCCCAGCATTTT CATSGVQGVSQPQHF
TRBJ2-7 - - TRBV9 TGTGCCAGCAGCGTAGGGTCTGAGGGTCGGAAGTACTTC CASSVGSEGRKYF
TRBJ2-2 TRBD1 - TRBV29-1 TGCAGCGTTGATGGGGACAGTAACACCGGGGAGCTGTTTTTT CSVDGDSNTGELFF